One sample yielded the 3 T cell receptor beta chains listed below, sequenced in a study of T-cell reconstitution after alpha-beta-depleted transplantation in children. Whole-study findings and limits: Newly produced T cells mostly accounted for T-cell counts and diversity one year post-transplant.

Researchers prepared the TCRbeta library using unique molecular identifiers, the study reports. TCRdb reanalysed the PCR reads using MiXCR and keeps one entry per CDR3 protein. The table lists about 300,000 distinct CDR3 sequences, 6.5% to 9% of them singletons, with about 9.3% in the top ten. Their cognate antigens are unknown. The material was peripheral blood, obtained 360 days after TCRalphabeta/CD19-depleted stem cell transplant. The receptors were gathered from a female patient aged 2-15 years who had a stem cell transplant for Fanconi anemia, so the T cells may come from the graft donor.

This clonotype has a handful of counts. V usage is TRBV20-1 and J usage is TRBJ1-2, with 7 bases fitting TRBD1. The germline V gene has CDR1 DFQATT and CDR2 SNEGSKA (reference sequence). The CDR3 is made up of 14 amino acids. Losses at the gene ends were 6 bases for V and 5 bases for J; bases not matched to a gene: 12. CDR3 loop: CSASDREGEYGYTF. The CDR3 nucleotides are TGCAGTGCCTCCGACAGGGAAGGGGAGTATGGCTACACCTTC.

In its sample, this clonotype was seen a few times. The chain is built from TRBV11-2 and TRBJ1-1; 12 bases align to TRBD1. The CDR3 covers 20 residues. CDR1 and CDR2 (germline): SGHAT, FQNNGV. Trimming cost V 0 bases and J 4 bases; bases outside gene matches: 15. The CDR3 protein is CASSLDSEWDRGRAGTEAFF. As DNA, the CDR3 is TGTGCCAGCAGCTTAGACTCCGAATGGGACAGGGGGCGCGCGGGCACTGAAGCTTTCTTT. The entire variable domain, with the rest obtained from reference TRBV11-2 and TRBJ1-1, is as follows: EAGVAQSPRYKIIEKRQSVAFWCNPISGHATLYWYQQILGQGPKLLIQFQNNGVVDDSQLPKDRFSAERLKGVDSTLKIQPAKLEDSAVYLCASSLDSEWDRGRAGTEAFFGQGTRLTVV.

The rearrangement links TRBV30 to TRBJ2-2; 7 positions match TRBD1. Germline V gives CDR1 GTSNPN, CDR2 SVGIG (reference sequence). This CDR3 spans 15 amino acids. After removal of 2 bases from V and 3 bases from J, the junction contained 6 bases not matched to a gene. Here the CDR3 DNA reads TGTGCCTGGAGTCGAGGGGGCGCGGACACCGGGGAGCTGTTTTTT. Protein: CAWSRGGADTGELFF.